This T cell receptor beta chain was identified in a study of blood T cells in healthy people across ages. This clonotype was observed at least ten times. CDR3 size: 16 residues. Germline CDR1 LGHNA, CDR2 YNFKEQ. V was clipped by 3 bases and J by 4 bases; unmatched bases: 7. Primers used in a second PCR of about 6 to 11 cycles were a sample-barcoded 5' primer and a J-beta primer mix. Tags on each cDNA molecule came from a template-switch adaptor with 12 random nucleotides. One entry per CDR3 protein, called by TCRdb with MiXCR from the 5' RACE reads. This table has over 1,300,000 distinct CDR3 sequences, approximately 59% appearing once. About 10 milliliters of peripheral blood were drawn from each donor into EDTA-treated tubes.

The material sequenced was blood. The V call is TRBV4-2, the J call TRBJ2-3; the match to TRBD1 covers 10 bases. The receptor was isolated from a man younger than 35 in good health. CDR3 sequence: CASSQVPGQGSDTQYF. In nucleotides, the CDR3 is TGTGCCAGCAGCCAGGTACCGGGACAGGGGTCAGATACGCAGTATTTT.